This T cell receptor (beta chain) was observed in a study of response to subunit inactivated influenza vaccine. The study's findings and limits: With each seasonal influenza vaccination, the authors suggested, few new T cells are recruited.

Worth noting for this clonotype: Its target is not known.

TCRdb passed the RT-PCR reads through MiXCR, listing each CDR3 protein once. The data show 550,000 to 800,000 distinct CDR3 sequences, with less than 20% seen just once and around 10% held by the top ten. Sample: PBMCs from blood, taken roughly 12 days after vaccination. The clonotype originates from a man aged 45 to 65 who received an inactivated influenza vaccine.

The CDR3 coding sequence is TGTGCCATCAGGGAGGTGGGCGGGATACCGTCCTACGAGCAGTACTTC. It specifies CAIREVGGIPSYEQYF. J is TRBJ2-7 and V is TRBV10-3, with a possible D match to TRBD2 (6 bases). Germline V gene lookup returns CDR1 ENHRY and CDR2 SYGVKD. This CDR3 region has 16 residues. The V gene lost 6 bases and the J gene lost 1 base, with 19 bases spanning the gap.